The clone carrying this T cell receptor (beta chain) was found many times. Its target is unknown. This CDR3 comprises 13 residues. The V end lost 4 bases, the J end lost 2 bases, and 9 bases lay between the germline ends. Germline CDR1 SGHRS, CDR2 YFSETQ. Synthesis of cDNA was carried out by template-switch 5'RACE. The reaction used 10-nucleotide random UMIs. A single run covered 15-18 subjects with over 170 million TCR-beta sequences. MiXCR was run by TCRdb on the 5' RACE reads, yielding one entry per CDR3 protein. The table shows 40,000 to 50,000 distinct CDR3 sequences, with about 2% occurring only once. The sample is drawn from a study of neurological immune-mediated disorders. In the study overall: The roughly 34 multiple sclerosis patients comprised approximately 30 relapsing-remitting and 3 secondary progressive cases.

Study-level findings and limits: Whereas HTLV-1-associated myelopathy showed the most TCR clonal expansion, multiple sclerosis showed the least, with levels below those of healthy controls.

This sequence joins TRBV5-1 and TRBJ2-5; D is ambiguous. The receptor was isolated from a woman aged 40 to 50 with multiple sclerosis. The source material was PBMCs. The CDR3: CASSRESQETQYF. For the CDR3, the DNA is TGCGCCAGCAGCAGGGAATCTCAAGAGACCCAGTACTTC.